This T cell receptor beta chain was documented in a study of T cell repertoires in cytomegalovirus infection (dated by TCRdb to about 2019). About the study as a whole: Peptide stimulations targeted recently identified HLA-C-restricted CMV epitopes, whose presentation resists viral immunomodulation, together with well-studied HLA-B-restricted epitopes. Donor HLA type was relevant to the analysis, because carriage of CMV infection together with the matching HLA type was indicated by public TCR beta signatures. Study-wide findings and limitations: The ex vivo response was dominated by HLA-C-restricted CMV-specific TCR beta clonotypes, which also provided the single most frequent clonotype in two of eight donors. In both this cohort and an independent cohort of 300 to 450 donors, the cumulative frequency of public TCR beta family members distinguished carriers of CMV infection plus the relevant HLA type.

V lost 8 bases and J lost 4 bases; the stretch between them is 15 bases long. Reading from cysteine to phenylalanine, the CDR3 counts 13 amino acids. Only the CDR3 portion is preserved as DNA: 39 bases, with reading frame beginning at the first base. CDR1 and CDR2 are read off the germline V gene as MGHDK and SYGVNS. TCRdb lists the instrument as Illumina HiSeq 1500. TCRdb itself trimmed the public reads at Q25 with fastp, ran MiXCR and retained productive beta chains. Each entry is one CDR3 protein sequence, shown with its most common DNA and genes. For this sample the table gives some 920,000 distinct CDR3 sequences, of which less than 40% were detected only once. The ten largest clonotypes hold more than 13% of the sample. The sample's treatment or condition, from its label and the paper: in vitro stimulation with specific CMV peptide epitopes to enrich CMV-specific T cells. On this clonotype itself: This clone's antigen is unknown. Qualities for individual bases were not recorded, and no much larger clone is one base off.

The sample here was cultured CD8+ T cells from PBMCs, taken from culture after CMV antigen stimulation. This clonotype was obtained from a human donor in good health (CMV status not recorded). Some clones in this sample may be carry-over from other donors' samples. This sequence uses TRBV25-1 and TRBJ2-7, with a weak D call of TRBD2 (5 bases match). The CDR3 region reads CASRSGRRYEQYF. Here is the DNA: TGTGCCAGCCGGAGCGGACGGAGATACGAGCAGTACTTC.